The 12 T cell receptor beta chains listed next were all sequenced from one sample in a study of long-term antiretroviral therapy in people with HIV (dated by TCRdb to 2021 to 2024). The immunoSEQ hsTCRB v3.0 assay was used at survey level resolution to sequence the TRB variable region. TCRdb carries this immuneACCESS record with in-frame sequences only. Its versions omit some clonotypes, under half of them owing to an unresolved V gene in the studies checked, with the rest unexplained. Present in this sample are roughly 20,000 clones, over 70% of which were seen just once. In total, the top ten clones hold roughly a tenth of the sample. The sample was unsorted PBMCs, taken 2.3 years after starting antiretroviral therapy. Receptors originate from a woman between 40 and 50 years old with HIV.

The genes are TRBV27 and TRBJ1-1; 9 bases are a match to TRBD1. The ends lost 6 bases at V and 7 bases at J; junction bases unmatched: 9. Germline values: CDR1 MNHEY, CDR2 SMNVEV (reference sequence). The CDR3 has 14 residues. For the CDR3, the DNA is TGTGCCAGCAGCCTGACAGGGGGATGGGTTGAAGCTTTCTTT. Protein sequence: CASSLTGGWVEAFF.

The V and J genes are TRBV14 and TRBJ2-1, with TRBD2 identical over 8 bases. The CDR3 is made up of 15 amino acids. Looked up from germline, CDR1 is SGHDN and CDR2 is FVKESK. J lost 1 base, V lost 1 base, and 0 bases had no gene match. The CDR3 coding sequence is TGTGCCAGCAGCCAAGTAGCGGGGTCCTACAATGAGCAGTTCTTC. Protein sequence: CASSQVAGSYNEQFF.

This clone has only a few counts. The V gene is TRBV19, the J gene TRBJ1-2; D remains unclear. The CDR3 loop spans 14 amino acids. Germline values: CDR1 LNHDA, CDR2 SQIVND (reference sequence). V was trimmed by 1 base and J by 7 bases, leaving 13 bases between them. The CDR3 is CASSIGGAGSGYTF. CDR3 nucleotide sequence: TGTGCCAGTAGTATAGGGGGAGCCGGTTCTGGCTACACCTTC.

This sequence joins TRBV5-1 and TRBJ1-1, with D hard to call. The V end was cut by 1 base, the J end by 3 bases, with 7 bases between. This CDR3 is built from 13 residues. Germline V gives CDR1 SGHRS, CDR2 YFSETQ. Here the CDR3 reads CASSLLSDTEAFF. The CDR3 nucleotides read TGCGCCAGCAGCTTGCTTTCTGACACTGAAGCTTTCTTT. The full variable domain, completed using reference TRBV5-1 and TRBJ1-1, is KAGVTQTPRYLIKTRGQQVTLSCSPISGHRSVSWYQQTPGQGLQFLFEYFSETQRNKGNFPGRFSGRQFSNSRSEMNVSTLELGDSALYLCASSLLSDTEAFFGQGTRLTVV.

In DNA, the CDR3 is TGCGCCAGCAGCTTCGAAAGTTTCGGGACCCAGTACTTC. Amino acid sequence: CASSFESFGTQYF. This chain joins TRBV5-1 and TRBJ2-5; unclear D gene. Germline V lookup: CDR1 SGHRS, CDR2 YFSETQ. The germline V and J ends were trimmed by 2 bases and 7 bases, with 12 bases remaining between them. CDR3 length equals 13 residues.

CDR3 coding DNA: TGCAGCGCACTTACAGGGGCCGGGGAGCTGTTTTTT. Its protein is CSALTGAGELFF. V gene TRBV29-1 combines with J gene TRBJ2-2; 7 bases are a match to TRBD1. The CDR3 is made up of 12 amino acids. Trimming at V came to 7 bases and at J to 6 bases, leaving 5 bases not matched to a gene. The germline CDR1 and CDR2 sequences are SQVTM and ANQGSEA.

This clone was detected a few times. The J gene is TRBJ2-7, the V gene TRBV4-1; D call uncertain. CDR1 MGHRA and CDR2 YSYEKL come from the germline V gene. The CDR3 extends over 13 amino acids. Between the trimmed V and J ends, which lost 1 base and 6 bases, there was a span of 10 bases. CDR3 loop: CASSQVPALEQYF. The CDR3 DNA is TGCGCCAGCAGCCAAGTCCCAGCCCTCGAGCAGTACTTC.

The V call is TRBV29-1, the J call TRBJ2-2; 7 positions agree with TRBD2. CDR3 size: 14 residues. Germline V CDR1 and CDR2: SQVTM, ANQGSEA. The ends lost 1 base at V and 6 bases at J; junction bases unmatched: 5. The CDR3 sequence: CSVEVTGGSGELFF. The CDR3 DNA follows: TGCAGCGTTGAAGTCACGGGGGGTTCCGGGGAGCTGTTTTTT.

The chain combines TRBV5-4 with TRBJ2-3; D might be TRBD1 (5 bases). Between the trimmed V and J ends, which lost 0 bases and 8 bases, there was a span of 16 bases. The germline V gene has CDR1 SGHNT and CDR2 YYREEE (reference sequence). This CDR3 is built from 15 residues. CDR3 nucleotide sequence: TGTGCCAGCAGCTTGGAGTCAGGGCTTAAGGGTACGCAGTATTTT. Its translation: CASSLESGLKGTQYF.

The chain has TRBV19 and TRBJ2-6; D may be TRBD2 (6 bases). The CDR3 is 18 residues long. Germline V gives CDR1 LNHDA, CDR2 SQIVND (reference sequence). Trimming shortened V by 6 bases and J by 2 bases, and 20 bases separated the two germline ends. The CDR3 here is CASRSTVGGRTGANVLTF. In nucleotides, the CDR3 is TGTGCCAGTAGGAGTACAGTGGGAGGTCGTACTGGGGCCAACGTCCTGACTTTC.

This clone was seen a few times. This rearrangement joins TRBV7-9 to TRBJ2-1; D is unresolved. The V and J ends lost 0 bases and 5 bases respectively, with 11 bases between them. The V gene's germline CDR1 is SEHNR and CDR2 FQNEAQ (reference sequence). The CDR3 loop spans 15 amino acids. In DNA form, the CDR3 reads TGTGCCAGCAGCTTAGCGCCGGCAGCCGACAATGAGCAGTTCTTC. It yields the protein CASSLAPAADNEQFF.

The J gene is TRBJ2-1, the V gene TRBV5-1; D is undetermined. Between the trimmed V and J ends, which lost 0 bases and 5 bases, there was a span of 6 bases. The CDR3 has 13 residues. The germline gives CDR1 SGHRS, CDR2 YFSETQ. CDR3: CASSLGDNNEQFF. CDR3 nucleotides: TGCGCCAGCAGCTTGGGCGATAACAATGAGCAGTTCTTC.